The source of this TCR beta chain is a study of spatial heterogeneity in lung cancer. About the study: Fewer alpha-chain than beta-chain sequences were consistently detected. A unique TCR and UMI combination showed up more than ten times in raw reads, on average.

CDR3 length equals 17 residues. J lost 7 bases, V lost 4 bases, and 16 bases had no gene match. Germline V gives CDR1 DFQATT, CDR2 SNEGSKA (reference sequence). Every TCR cDNA molecule bore a unique molecular identifier. In TCRdb, the 5' RACE reads were re-called with MiXCR into one record per CDR3 protein. The table records some 6,100 distinct CDR3 sequences, approximately 12% of them present only once. Time point described: sample taken at primary tumor resection. Whole RNA, isolated from tumor, nontumor lung or frozen PBMC, was sequenced without prior sorting. The donors, 70 to 80 patients with untreated early-stage non-small cell lung cancer, provided the samples.

Material: normal lung tissue next to the tumor, obtained at surgery. This sequence originates from a male donor with early-stage non-small cell lung cancer. V and J are TRBV20-1 and TRBJ1-6; 7 nucleotides agree with TRBD1. CDR3 protein: CSAKARGTPIGNSPLHF. CDR3 DNA: TGCAGTGCTAAGGCCAGGGGGACCCCTATTGGGAATTCACCCCTCCACTTT.